The following is a T cell receptor (beta chain) sequence with its context. The target antigen is unknown. Donors in the study were healthy people who gave bone marrow. In germline, CDR1 is SGHKS, CDR2 YYEKEE (reference sequence). Trimming took off 6 bases at V and 1 base at J, with 14 bases between the two ends. The CDR3 runs to 15 residues. This record belongs to a study of cytomegalovirus exposure and HLA in healthy donors. Study observations and caveats: One variant, a missense change in DCLRE1C, was linked in a later analysis to TCR beta V- and J-gene trimming. Associated with cytomegalovirus, according to the listing, were around 160 TCR beta chains.

PCR employed 60 Vbeta and 13 Jbeta primers. Only in-frame clones appear in the TCRdb table, and some are missing; sequencing was by immunoSEQ multiplex PCR. The sample records about 150,000 clones, more than 80% being singletons. The V and J genes are TRBV5-5 and TRBJ2-1; a weak D match, TRBD1 (7 bases). The TCR comes from a man younger than 35 in good health and CMV-seronegative. The sample taken for sequencing was PBMCs. CDR3 nucleotide sequence: TGTGCCAGCATGGGCGGGACAGAATCCTACAATGAGCAGTTCTTC. This sequence encodes CASMGGTESYNEQFF.